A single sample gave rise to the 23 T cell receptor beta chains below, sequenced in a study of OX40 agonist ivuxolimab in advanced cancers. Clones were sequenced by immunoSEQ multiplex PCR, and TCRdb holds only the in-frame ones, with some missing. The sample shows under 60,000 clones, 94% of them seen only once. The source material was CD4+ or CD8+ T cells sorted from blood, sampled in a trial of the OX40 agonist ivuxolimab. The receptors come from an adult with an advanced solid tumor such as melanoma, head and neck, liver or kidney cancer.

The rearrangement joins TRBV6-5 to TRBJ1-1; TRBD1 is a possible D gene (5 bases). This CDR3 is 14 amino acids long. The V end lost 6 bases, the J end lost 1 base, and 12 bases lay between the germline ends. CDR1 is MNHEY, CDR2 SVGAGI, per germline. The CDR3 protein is CASSRDQKNTEAFF. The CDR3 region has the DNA TGTGCCAGCAGCCGGGACCAGAAGAACACTGAAGCTTTCTTT.

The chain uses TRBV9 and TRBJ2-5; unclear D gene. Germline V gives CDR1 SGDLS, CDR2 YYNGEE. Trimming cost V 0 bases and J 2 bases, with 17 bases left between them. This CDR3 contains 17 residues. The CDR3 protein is CASSVENSLRLQETQYF. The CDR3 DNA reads TGTGCCAGCAGCGTAGAGAACAGCTTGAGGTTACAAGAGACCCAGTACTTC. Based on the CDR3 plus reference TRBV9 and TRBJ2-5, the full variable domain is DSGVTQTPKHLITATGQRVTLRCSPRSGDLSVYWYQQSLDQGLQFLIQYYNGEERAKGNILERFSAQQFPDLHSELNLSSLELGDSALYFCASSVENSLRLQETQYFGPGTRLLVL.

CDR3: CASSLGSRGSYNEQFF. The CDR3 DNA follows: TGTGCCAGCAGCTTAGGTAGCCGCGGCTCCTACAATGAGCAGTTCTTC. This chain joins TRBV5-4 and TRBJ2-1; D gene uncertain. This CDR3 has 16 amino acids. V gave up 2 bases and J gave up 0 bases, with 12 bases separating them. Germline V gene lookup returns CDR1 SGHNT and CDR2 YYREEE (reference sequence).

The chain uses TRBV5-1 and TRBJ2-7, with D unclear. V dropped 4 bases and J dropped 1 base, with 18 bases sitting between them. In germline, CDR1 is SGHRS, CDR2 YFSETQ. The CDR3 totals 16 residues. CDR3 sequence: CASSPRTGEGSYEQYF. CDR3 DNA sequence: TGCGCCAGCAGCCCGAGGACGGGCGAAGGATCCTACGAGCAGTACTTC.

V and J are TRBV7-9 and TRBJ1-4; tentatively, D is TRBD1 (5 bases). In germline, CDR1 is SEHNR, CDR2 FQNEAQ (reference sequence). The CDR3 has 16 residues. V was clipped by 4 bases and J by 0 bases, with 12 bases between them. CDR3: CASSSQRTTTNEKLFF. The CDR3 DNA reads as TGTGCCAGCAGCTCTCAAAGGACAACAACTAATGAAAAACTGTTTTTT. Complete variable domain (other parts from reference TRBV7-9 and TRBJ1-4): DTGVSQNPRHKITKRGQNVTFRCDPISEHNRLYWYRQTLGQGPEFLTYFQNEAQLEKSRLLSDRFSAERPKGSFSTLEIQRTEQGDSAMYLCASSSQRTTTNEKLFFGSGTQLSVL.

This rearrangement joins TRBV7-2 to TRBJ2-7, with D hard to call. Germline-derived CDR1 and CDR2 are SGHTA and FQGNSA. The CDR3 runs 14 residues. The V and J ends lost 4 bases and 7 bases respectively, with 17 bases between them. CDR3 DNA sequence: TGTGCCAGCAGCTCCGACGGAGCCCTAGGGGAGCAGTACTTC. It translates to CASSSDGALGEQYF. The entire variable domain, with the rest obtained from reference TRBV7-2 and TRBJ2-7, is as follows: GAGVSQSPSNKVTEKGKDVELRCDPISGHTALYWYRQSLGQGLEFLIYFQGNSAPDKSGLPSDRFSAERTGGSVSTLTIQRTQQEDSAVYLCASSSDGALGEQYFGPGTRLTVT.

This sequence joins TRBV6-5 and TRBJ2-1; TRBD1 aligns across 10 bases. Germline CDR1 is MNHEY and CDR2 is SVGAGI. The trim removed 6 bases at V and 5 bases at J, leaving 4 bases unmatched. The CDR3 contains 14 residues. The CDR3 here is CASRDRGSHNEQFF. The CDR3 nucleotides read TGTGCCAGCAGGGACAGGGGGTCCCACAATGAGCAGTTCTTC.

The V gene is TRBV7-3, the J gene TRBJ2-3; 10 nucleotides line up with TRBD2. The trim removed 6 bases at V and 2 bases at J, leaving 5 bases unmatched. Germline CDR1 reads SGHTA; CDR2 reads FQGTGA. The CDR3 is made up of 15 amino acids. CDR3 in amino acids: CASSWTSGSTDTQYF. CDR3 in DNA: TGTGCCAGCAGTTGGACTAGCGGATCCACAGATACGCAGTATTTT.

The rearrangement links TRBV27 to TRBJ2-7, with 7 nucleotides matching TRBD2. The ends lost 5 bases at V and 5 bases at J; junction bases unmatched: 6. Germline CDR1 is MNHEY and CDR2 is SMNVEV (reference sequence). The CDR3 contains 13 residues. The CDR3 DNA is TGTGCCAGCAGTCCACGGGGGGTAGACGAGCAGTACTTC. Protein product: CASSPRGVDEQYF.

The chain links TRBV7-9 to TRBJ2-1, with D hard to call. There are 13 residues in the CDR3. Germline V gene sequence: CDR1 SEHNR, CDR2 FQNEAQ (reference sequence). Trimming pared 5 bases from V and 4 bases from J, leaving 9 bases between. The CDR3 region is CASSPPGYNEQFF. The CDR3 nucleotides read TGTGCCAGCAGCCCCCCCGGGTACAATGAGCAGTTCTTC.

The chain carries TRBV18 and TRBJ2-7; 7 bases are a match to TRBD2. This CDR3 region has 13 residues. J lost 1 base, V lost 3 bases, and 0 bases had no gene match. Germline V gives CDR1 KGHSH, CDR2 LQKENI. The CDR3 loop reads CASSPRESYEQYF. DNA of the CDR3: TGTGCCAGCTCACCGCGGGAGTCCTACGAGCAGTACTTC.

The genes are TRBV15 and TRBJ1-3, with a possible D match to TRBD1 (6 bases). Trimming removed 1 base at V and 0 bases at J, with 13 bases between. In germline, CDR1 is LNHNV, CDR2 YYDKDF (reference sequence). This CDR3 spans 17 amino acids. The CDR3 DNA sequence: TGTGCCACCAGCAGAGTAGGACAGTTCCCCTCTGGAAACACCATATATTTT. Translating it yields CATSRVGQFPSGNTIYF.

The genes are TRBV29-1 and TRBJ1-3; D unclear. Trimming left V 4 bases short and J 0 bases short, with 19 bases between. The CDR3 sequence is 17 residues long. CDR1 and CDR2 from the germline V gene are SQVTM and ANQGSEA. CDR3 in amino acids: CSVGETAKGNSGNTIYF. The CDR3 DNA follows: TGCAGCGTTGGTGAGACGGCGAAAGGGAACTCTGGAAACACCATATATTTT.

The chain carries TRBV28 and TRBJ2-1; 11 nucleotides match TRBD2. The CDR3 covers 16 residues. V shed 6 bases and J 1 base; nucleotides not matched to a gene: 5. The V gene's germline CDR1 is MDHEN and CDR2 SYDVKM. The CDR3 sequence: CASRPRLAGSYNEQFF. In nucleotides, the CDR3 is TGTGCCAGCAGACCCCGACTAGCGGGATCCTACAATGAGCAGTTCTTC.

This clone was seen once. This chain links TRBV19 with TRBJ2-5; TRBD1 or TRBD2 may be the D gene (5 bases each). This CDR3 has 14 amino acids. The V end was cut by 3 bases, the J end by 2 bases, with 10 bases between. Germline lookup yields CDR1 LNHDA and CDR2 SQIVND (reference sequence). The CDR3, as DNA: TGTGCCAGTAGTATCCGGGACGAACAAGAGACCCAGTACTTC. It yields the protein CASSIRDEQETQYF.

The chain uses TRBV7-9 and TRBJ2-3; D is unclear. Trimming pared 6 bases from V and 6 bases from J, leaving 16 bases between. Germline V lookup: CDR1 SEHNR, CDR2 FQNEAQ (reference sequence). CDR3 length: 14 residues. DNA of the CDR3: TGTGCCAGCAGAAATCGAGGAGTGACGGATACGCAGTATTTT. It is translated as CASRNRGVTDTQYF.

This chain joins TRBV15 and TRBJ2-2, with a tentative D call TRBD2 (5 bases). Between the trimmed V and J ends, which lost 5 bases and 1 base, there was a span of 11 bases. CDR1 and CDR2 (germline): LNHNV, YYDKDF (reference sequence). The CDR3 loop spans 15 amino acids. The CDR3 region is CATSPRAENTGELFF. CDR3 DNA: TGTGCCACCAGCCCGAGGGCGGAGAACACCGGGGAGCTGTTTTTT.

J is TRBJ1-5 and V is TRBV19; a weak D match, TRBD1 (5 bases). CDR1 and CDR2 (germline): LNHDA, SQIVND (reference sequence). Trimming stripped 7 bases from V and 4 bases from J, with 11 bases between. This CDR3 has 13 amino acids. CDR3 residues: CASNPGGNQPQHF. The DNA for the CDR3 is TGTGCCAGTAACCCTGGGGGGAATCAGCCCCAGCATTTT.

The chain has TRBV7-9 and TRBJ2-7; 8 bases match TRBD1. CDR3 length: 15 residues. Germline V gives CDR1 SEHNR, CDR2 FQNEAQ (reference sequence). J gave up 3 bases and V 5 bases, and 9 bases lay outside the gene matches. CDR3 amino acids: CASSGQGAGGYEQYF. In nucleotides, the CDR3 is TGTGCCAGCAGCGGTCAGGGGGCCGGGGGCTACGAGCAGTACTTC. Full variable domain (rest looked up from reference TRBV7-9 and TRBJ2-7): DTGVSQNPRHKITKRGQNVTFRCDPISEHNRLYWYRQTLGQGPEFLTYFQNEAQLEKSRLLSDRFSAERPKGSFSTLEIQRTEQGDSAMYLCASSGQGAGGYEQYFGPGTRLTVT.

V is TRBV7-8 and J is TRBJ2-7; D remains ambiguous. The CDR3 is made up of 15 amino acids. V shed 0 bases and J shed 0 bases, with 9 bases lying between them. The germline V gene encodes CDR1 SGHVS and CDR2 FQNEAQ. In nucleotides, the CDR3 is TGTGCCAGCAGCTTAGCACAGTCAAGCTCCTACGAGCAGTACTTC. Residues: CASSLAQSSSYEQYF.

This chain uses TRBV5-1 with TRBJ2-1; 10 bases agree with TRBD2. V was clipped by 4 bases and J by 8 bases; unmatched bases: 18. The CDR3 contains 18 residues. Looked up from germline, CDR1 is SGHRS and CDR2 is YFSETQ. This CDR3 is CASSPYPQGLAMGHEQFF. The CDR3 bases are TGCGCCAGCAGCCCATATCCCCAGGGACTAGCGATGGGGCATGAGCAGTTCTTC. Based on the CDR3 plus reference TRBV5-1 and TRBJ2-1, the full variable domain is KAGVTQTPRYLIKTRGQQVTLSCSPISGHRSVSWYQQTPGQGLQFLFEYFSETQRNKGNFPGRFSGRQFSNSRSEMNVSTLELGDSALYLCASSPYPQGLAMGHEQFFGPGTRLTVL.

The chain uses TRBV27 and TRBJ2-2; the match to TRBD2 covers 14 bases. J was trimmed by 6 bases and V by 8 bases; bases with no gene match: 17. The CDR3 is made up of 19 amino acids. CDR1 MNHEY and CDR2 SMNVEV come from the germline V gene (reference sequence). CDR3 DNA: TGTGCCAGCTCCGAACCCGTGGGACTAGCGGGAGTTTATCCCGGGGAGCTGTTTTTT. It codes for CASSEPVGLAGVYPGELFF.

CDR3 DNA sequence: TGTGCCAGTAGTATAGATGGGATCTCTGGAAACACCATATATTTT. It codes for CASSIDGISGNTIYF. The V and J genes are TRBV19 and TRBJ1-3; no definite D call. Trimming pared 0 bases from V and 0 bases from J, leaving 6 bases between. CDR1 is LNHDA and CDR2 is SQIVND in the germline V gene (reference sequence). This CDR3 has 15 amino acids.